Below are 16 T cell receptor beta chains sequenced from a single sample in a study of post-analysis software for immune sequencing data. Findings and caveats of the study: Roughly five TRBV segments were significantly more frequent in patients than in controls. TRBV5-6, TRBV5-1 and TRBV20-1 were among these segments.

Antigens of these TCRs are unknown. Prepared TCR beta cDNA libraries contained unique molecular identifiers. TCRdb ran MiXCR on the PCR reads and lists one entry per CDR3 protein. The sample lists 750,000 to 950,000 distinct CDR3 sequences; approximately 50% were seen once. The sequencing sample was made of blood. All receptors come from a girl aged 5 to 17 with multiple sclerosis.

The J gene is TRBJ2-5, the V gene TRBV3-1, with 7 bases aligning to TRBD2. Germline CDR1 and CDR2: LGHDT and YNNKEL (reference sequence). The CDR3 extends over 14 amino acids. V gave up 3 bases and J gave up 5 bases; unmatched junction bases: 6. CDR3 sequence reads: CASSQGTTRETQYF. Written as DNA, the CDR3 is TGTGCCAGCAGCCAGGGGACTACTCGGGAGACCCAGTACTTC.

V gene TRBV29-1 combines with J gene TRBJ2-3, with 8 bases aligning to TRBD2. The CDR3 length is 16 residues. V was clipped by 8 bases and J by 5 bases; unmatched bases: 18. Germline lookup yields CDR1 SQVTM and CDR2 ANQGSEA. DNA of the CDR3: TGCAGCCCTGGCAGGGGCGGGAGGCCCGAGGGAGATACGCAGTATTTT. Its protein is CSPGRGGRPEGDTQYF.

The chain uses TRBV5-1 and TRBJ2-7; D gene uncertain. The J call may be incorrect, as the DNA end agrees better with TRBJ2-5. This CDR3 contains 14 residues. Germline CDR1 is SGHRS and CDR2 is YFSETQ. The CDR3 DNA sequence: TGCGCCAGCAGCTTGGCCTCTGGGGATAGGACCCAGTACTTC. This translates into CASSLASGDRTQYF.

V is TRBV7-3 and J is TRBJ2-7, with TRBD2 matching over 7 bases. Trimming removed 2 bases from V and 5 bases from J; junction bases left unmatched: 9. The CDR3 is made up of 15 amino acids. Germline CDR1 is SGHTA and CDR2 is FQGTGA. CDR3 region: CASSLRASGSNEQYF. The CDR3 DNA is TGTGCCAGCAGCTTACGCGCTAGCGGTTCTAACGAGCAGTACTTC.

This chain uses TRBV12-3 or TRBV12-4 with TRBJ1-1; tentative D call: TRBD1 (5 bases). The CDR3 runs 16 residues. V was clipped by 6 bases and J by 4 bases, with 21 bases between them. CDR3 protein: CASSLLGGVSVTEAFF. DNA for the CDR3: TGTGCCAGCAGCTTACTAGGAGGGGTTTCGGTCACTGAAGCTTTCTTT.

The chain carries TRBV30 and TRBJ2-2; D perhaps matches TRBD2 (5 bases). This CDR3 is 14 amino acids long. The germline V gene has CDR1 GTSNPN and CDR2 SVGIG (reference sequence). V was clipped by 2 bases and J by 3 bases, with 10 bases between them. The CDR3 nucleotides are TGTGCCTGGAGTCCCACCGGGGACACCGGGGAGCTGTTTTTT. Residues: CAWSPTGDTGELFF.

The rearrangement uses TRBV6-5 and TRBJ2-3; possibly TRBD1 or TRBD2 for D (5 bases each). From germline, CDR1 is MNHEY and CDR2 SVGAGI. There are 14 residues in the CDR3. Trimming removed 2 bases at V and 8 bases at J, with 14 bases between. CDR3 nucleotides: TGTGCCAGCAGTTACCTCGATTCTGGGGGTACGCAGTATTTT. Translating it yields CASSYLDSGGTQYF.

In its sample, this clonotype was seen a few times. The rearrangement joins TRBV27 to TRBJ2-7; TRBD1 matches 12 bases. CDR1 and CDR2 (germline): MNHEY, SMNVEV (reference sequence). The ends lost 1 base at V and 5 bases at J; junction bases unmatched: 3. The CDR3 loop spans 15 amino acids. CDR3 sequence: CASSLYGTGGNEQYF. The CDR3 bases are TGTGCCAGCAGTTTATATGGGACAGGGGGCAACGAGCAGTACTTC.

The chain couples TRBV20-1 to TRBJ2-1; D is unclear. The CDR3 totals 13 residues. Germline loops: CDR1 DFQATT, CDR2 SNEGSKA (reference sequence). Trimming removed 1 base at V and 5 bases at J, with 9 bases between. The DNA for the CDR3 is TGCAGTGCTAGAGGTGTGGATAACAATGAGCAGTTCTTC. Its translation is CSARGVDNNEQFF.

The CDR3 DNA follows: TGTGCCAGCAGCTTTGCACTAGCGGGTTACAATGAGCAGTTCTTC. Its protein product is CASSFALAGYNEQFF. The rearrangement links TRBV5-6 to TRBJ2-1, with TRBD2 identical over 9 bases. CDR1 is SGHDT, CDR2 YYEEEE, per germline. V dropped 2 bases and J dropped 4; count of bases not matched to a gene: 4. The CDR3 is made up of 15 amino acids.

The chain is built from TRBV6-6 and TRBJ2-1; D is perhaps TRBD1 (6 bases). The V end was cut by 2 bases, the J end by 2 bases, with 10 bases between. Germline V gene lookup returns CDR1 MNHNY and CDR2 SVGAGI (reference sequence). The CDR3 contains 15 residues. The CDR3 DNA follows: TGTGCCAGCAGTTACGGGGACATTGCCTACAATGAGCAGTTCTTC. This encodes CASSYGDIAYNEQFF.

In DNA form, the CDR3 reads TGTGCCAGCAGCTTAGCGCGAGGACAGGGGAAAAAAGAGACCCAGTACTTC. It is translated as CASSLARGQGKKETQYF. V gene TRBV7-9 combines with J gene TRBJ2-5; TRBD1 matches at 9 bases. Germline loops: CDR1 SEHNR, CDR2 FQNEAQ (reference sequence). The V segment lost 0 bases and the J segment 3 bases; nucleotides outside the gene matches: 8. CDR3 length: 17 amino acids.

This chain joins TRBV7-2 and TRBJ2-7, with a weak D call TRBD1 (8 bases). The J call is doubtful: the DNA matches TRBJ2-1 better. Germline V CDR1 and CDR2: SGHTA, FQGNSA. The CDR3 spans 16 residues. CDR3 DNA: TGTGCCAGCAGCGGGGGGGGGCAGGGGGCACGCAATGAGCAGTTCTTC. Encoded protein: CASSGGGQGARNEQFF.

V gene TRBV2 combines with J gene TRBJ2-5; D is possibly TRBD2 (6 bases). V was cut by 2 bases and J by 3 bases, with 10 bases left in between. The germline gives CDR1 SNHLY, CDR2 FYNNEI. The CDR3 length is 14 residues. The CDR3 here is CASSETSWKETQYF. CDR3 coding DNA: TGTGCCAGCAGTGAAACTAGCTGGAAAGAGACCCAGTACTTC.

Only a few counts were recorded for this clonotype. This chain connects TRBV7-6 to TRBJ2-7; D is uncertain. V lost 2 bases, J lost 7 bases, and 9 bases lay in between. Germline CDR1 and CDR2: SGHVS and FNYEAQ. The CDR3 loop spans 12 amino acids. CDR3 loop: CASSLTVREQYF. In nucleotides, the CDR3 is TGTGCCAGCAGCTTAACGGTGAGAGAGCAGTACTTC.

The genes are TRBV7-9 and TRBJ2-1, with D perhaps being TRBD1 or TRBD2 (5 bases each). The length of the CDR3 is 16 residues. V lost 7 bases to trimming and J lost 4 bases, with 20 bases between them. The germline V gene has CDR1 SEHNR and CDR2 FQNEAQ (reference sequence). The DNA of the CDR3 is TGTGCCAGCAACTCTCCGGGGCTAGCAGCATACAATGAGCAGTTCTTC. This sequence encodes CASNSPGLAAYNEQFF.